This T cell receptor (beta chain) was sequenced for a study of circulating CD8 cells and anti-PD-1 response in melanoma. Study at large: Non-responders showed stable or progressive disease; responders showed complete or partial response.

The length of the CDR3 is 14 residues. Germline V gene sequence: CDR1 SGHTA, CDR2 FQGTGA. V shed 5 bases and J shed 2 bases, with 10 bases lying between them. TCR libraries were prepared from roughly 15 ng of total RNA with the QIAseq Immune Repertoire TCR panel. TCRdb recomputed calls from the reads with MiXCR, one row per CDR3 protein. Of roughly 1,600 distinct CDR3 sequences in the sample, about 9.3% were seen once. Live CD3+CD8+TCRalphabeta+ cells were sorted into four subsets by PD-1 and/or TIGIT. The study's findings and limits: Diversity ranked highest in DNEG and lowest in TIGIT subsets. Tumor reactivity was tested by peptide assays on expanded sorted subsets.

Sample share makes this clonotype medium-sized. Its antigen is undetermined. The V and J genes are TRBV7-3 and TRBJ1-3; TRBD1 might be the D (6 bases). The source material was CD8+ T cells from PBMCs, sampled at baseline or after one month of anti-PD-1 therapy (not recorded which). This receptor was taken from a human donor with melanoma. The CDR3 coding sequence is TGTGCCAGCAGCCTCGGGACAACTGGAAACACCATATATTTT. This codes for CASSLGTTGNTIYF.